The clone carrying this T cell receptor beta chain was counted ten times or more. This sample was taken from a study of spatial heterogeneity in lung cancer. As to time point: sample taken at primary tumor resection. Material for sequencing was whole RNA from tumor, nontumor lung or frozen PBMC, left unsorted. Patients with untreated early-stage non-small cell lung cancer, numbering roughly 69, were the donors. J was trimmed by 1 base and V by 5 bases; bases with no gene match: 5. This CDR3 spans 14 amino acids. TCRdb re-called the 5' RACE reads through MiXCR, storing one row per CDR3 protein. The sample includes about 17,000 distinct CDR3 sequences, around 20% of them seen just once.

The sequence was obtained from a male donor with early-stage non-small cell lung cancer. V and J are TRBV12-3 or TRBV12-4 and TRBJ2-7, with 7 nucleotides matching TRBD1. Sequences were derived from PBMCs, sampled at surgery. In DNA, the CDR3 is TGTGCCAGCAGTAGACAGGGACGGTCCTACGAGCAGTACTTC. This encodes CASSRQGRSYEQYF.